The sequence of this T cell receptor (beta chain) was determined in a study of T cell clonality in common variable immunodeficiency. Germline values: CDR1 LNHDA, CDR2 SQIVND (reference sequence). The CDR3 totals 14 residues. V was clipped by 6 bases and J by 6 bases, with 18 bases between them. Only in-frame clones appear in the TCRdb table, and some are missing; sequencing was by immunoSEQ multiplex PCR. The repertoire has 30,000 to 40,000 clones, none seen only once; the ten largest take 9.5%. This clone showed up many times. From the germline J gene comes the end of the CDR3, since the read stops 3 residues before it.

Sequencing input: peripheral blood mononuclear cells. This receptor was obtained from a person aged 18 to 75 in good health. The chain uses TRBV19 and TRBJ2-7; D possibly corresponds to TRBD1 (6 bases). This CDR3 reads CASSRDTAAGEQYF. The sequenced CDR3 bases are TGTGCCAGTAGCCGGGACACCGCGGCGGGCGAG.